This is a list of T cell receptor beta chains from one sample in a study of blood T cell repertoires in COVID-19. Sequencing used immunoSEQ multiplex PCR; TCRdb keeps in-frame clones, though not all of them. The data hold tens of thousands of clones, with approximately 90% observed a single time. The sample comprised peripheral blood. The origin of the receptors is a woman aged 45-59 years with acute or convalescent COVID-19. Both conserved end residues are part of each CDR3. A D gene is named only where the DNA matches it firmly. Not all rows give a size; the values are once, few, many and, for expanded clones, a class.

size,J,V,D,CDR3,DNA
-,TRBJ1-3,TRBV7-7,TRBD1,CASSSTGGPGNTIYF,TGTGCTAGCAGCTCGACAGGGGGCCCCGGAAACACCATATATTTT
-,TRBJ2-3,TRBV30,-,CAWSAGAVADTQYF,TGTGCCTGGAGTGCAGGGGCAGTAGCAGATACGCAGTATTTT
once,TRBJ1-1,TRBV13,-,CASSPGINTEAFF,TGTGCCAGCAGCCCGGGGATTAACACTGAAGCTTTCTTT
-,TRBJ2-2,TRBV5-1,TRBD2,CASTPGLAGVPGELFF,TGCGCCAGCACCCCGGGACTAGCGGGGGTACCCGGGGAGCTGTTTTTT
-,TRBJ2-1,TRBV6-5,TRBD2,CASRTSGHNEQFF,TGTGCCAGCCGGACTAGCGGGCACAATGAGCAGTTCTTC
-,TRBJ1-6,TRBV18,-,CASSPSSSYNSPLHF,TGTGCCAGCTCACCGTCTAGCTCCTATAATTCACCCCTCCACTTT
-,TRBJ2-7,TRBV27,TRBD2,CASSYGTSGNYEQYF,TGTGCCAGCAGTTACGGGACTAGCGGGAACTACGAGCAGTACTTC
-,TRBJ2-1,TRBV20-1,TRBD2,CSASTASGGARQFF,TGCAGTGCTAGTACGGCTAGCGGGGGGGCTCGGCAGTTCTTC
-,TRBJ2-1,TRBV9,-,CASSVEFRGAYNEQFF,TGTGCCAGCAGCGTAGAATTCCGAGGAGCTTACAATGAGCAGTTCTTC
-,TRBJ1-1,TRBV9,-,CASSPRGEGNTEAFF,TGTGCCAGCAGCCCCCGGGGTGAGGGGAACACTGAAGCTTTCTTT
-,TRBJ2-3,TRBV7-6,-,CASSLGKAGRVADTQYF,TGTGCCAGCAGCTTAGGCAAAGCTGGCAGGGTCGCCGATACGCAGTATTTT
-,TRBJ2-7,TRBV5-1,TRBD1,CASSLGTGGFYEQYF,TGCGCCAGCAGCTTGGGGACAGGGGGATTCTACGAGCAGTACTTC
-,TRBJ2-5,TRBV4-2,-,CASSHFYEHQETQYF,TGTGCCAGCAGCCACTTTTACGAGCACCAAGAGACCCAGTACTTC
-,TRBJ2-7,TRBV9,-,CASSDGTPSLYEQYF,TGTGCCAGCAGCGACGGGACTCCATCCCTTTACGAGCAGTACTTC
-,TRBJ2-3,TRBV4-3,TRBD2,CASSQARGLAGGADTQYF,TGCGCCAGCAGCCAGGCCCGGGGGCTAGCGGGAGGTGCAGATACGCAGTATTTT
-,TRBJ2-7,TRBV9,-,CASSVEAETYEQYF,TGTGCCAGCAGCGTGGAGGCCGAGACCTACGAGCAGTACTTC
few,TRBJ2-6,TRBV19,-,CASSNQGLGANVLTF,TGTGCCAGTAGTAATCAGGGTTTAGGGGCCAACGTCCTGACTTTC
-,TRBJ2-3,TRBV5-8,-,CASSLAGVIDTQYF,TGTGCCAGCAGCTTGGCAGGGGTGATAGATACGCAGTATTTT
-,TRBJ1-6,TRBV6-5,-,CASSSTREALHF,TGTGCCAGCAGTTCCACCCGGGAAGCCCTCCACTTT
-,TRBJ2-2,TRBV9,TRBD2,CASSVLAGPNTGELFF,TGTGCCAGCAGCGTTTTAGCGGGGCCGAACACCGGGGAGCTGTTTTTT
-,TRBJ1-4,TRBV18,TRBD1,CASSPPSSTGGNEKLFF,TGTGCCAGCTCACCACCGAGCTCTACAGGGGGGAATGAAAAACTGTTTTTT